This passage covers 19 T cell receptor beta chains from one sample sequenced in a study of blood T cell repertoires in COVID-19. TCRdb keeps only in-frame clones here, not all; method: immunoSEQ multiplex PCR. The sample lists some 170,000 clones, 85% to 90% occurring once. The sequencing sample was made of peripheral blood. The receptors were gathered from a woman aged 60-75 years with acute or convalescent COVID-19.

The chain uses TRBV6-5 and TRBJ1-1, with unresolved D. V lost 7 bases, J lost 4 bases, and 16 bases lay in between. The CDR3 covers 14 residues. CDR1 MNHEY and CDR2 SVGAGI come from the germline V gene. As DNA, the CDR3 is TGTGCCAGCACCGAACTTAGCCGGGGCACTGAAGCTTTCTTT. Its translation: CASTELSRGTEAFF.

On this clone: Germline and junction disagree at one end, which may indicate a read error. The V and J genes are TRBV15 and TRBJ1-1; D uncertain. There are 13 residues in the CDR3. Germline values: CDR1 LNHNV, CDR2 YYDKDF (reference sequence). The CDR3: CATSTQVNTEAFF. CDR3 coding DNA: TGTGCCACAAGCACACAAGTGAACACTGAAGCTTTCTTT. Based on the CDR3 plus reference TRBV15 and TRBJ1-1, the full variable domain is DAMVIQNPRYQVTQFGKPVTLSCSQTLNHNVMYWYQQKSSQAPKLLFHYYDKDFNNEADTPDNFQSRRPNTSFCFLDIRSPGLGDTAMYLCATSTQVNTEAFFGQGTRLTVV.

This clone has just a few counts. The chain employs TRBV30 and TRBJ2-1, with D perhaps TRBD2 (5 bases). Germline V gives CDR1 GTSNPN, CDR2 SVGIG (reference sequence). The ends were cut back, 0 bases at V and 4 bases at J, with 10 bases in the middle. CDR3 length: 14 amino acids. CDR3: CAWSVRAVYNEQFF. Here the CDR3 DNA reads TGTGCCTGGAGTGTACGAGCGGTTTACAATGAGCAGTTCTTC.

V gene TRBV11-3 combines with J gene TRBJ2-2; 9 bases align to TRBD2. J gave up 2 bases and V 5 bases, and 6 bases lay outside the gene matches. From germline, CDR1 is SGHNT and CDR2 YENEEA. The CDR3 contains 16 residues. CDR3 loop: CASSLQAGGNTGELFF. CDR3 coding DNA: TGTGCCAGCAGCCTCCAAGCGGGAGGCAACACCGGGGAGCTGTTTTTT.

This clone appeared a few times. The chain is built from TRBV9 and TRBJ2-7; D unclear. Trimming shortened V by 3 bases and J by 2 bases, and 9 bases separated the two germline ends. The CDR3 length is 13 residues. CDR1 SGDLS and CDR2 YYNGEE come from the germline V gene. CDR3 sequence: CASSDDLTYEQYF. In DNA, the CDR3 is TGTGCCAGCAGCGACGACTTGACCTACGAGCAGTACTTC. Looking up the rest from reference TRBV9 and TRBJ2-7 gives the full variable domain: DSGVTQTPKHLITATGQRVTLRCSPRSGDLSVYWYQQSLDQGLQFLIQYYNGEERAKGNILERFSAQQFPDLHSELNLSSLELGDSALYFCASSDDLTYEQYFGPGTRLTVT.

The V and J genes are TRBV28 and TRBJ1-5, with 9 nucleotides matching TRBD1. V lost 7 bases and J lost 0; bases outside the gene matches: 10. The CDR3 totals 17 residues. Germline V lookup: CDR1 MDHEN, CDR2 SYDVKM. The CDR3 is CASNTGTGIYSNQPQHF. CDR3 sequence (DNA): TGTGCCAGCAATACCGGGACAGGGATTTATAGCAATCAGCCCCAGCATTTT.

V usage is TRBV19 and J usage is TRBJ2-1; 11 bases match TRBD2. This CDR3 region has 15 residues. V gave up 6 bases and J gave up 7 bases; unmatched junction bases: 8. Germline V gene lookup returns CDR1 LNHDA and CDR2 SQIVND (reference sequence). CDR3 coding DNA: TGTGCCAGTAGCCGCGGGACTAGCGGCTTAAATGAGCAGTTCTTC. It is translated as CASSRGTSGLNEQFF.

CDR3 bases: TGTGCCAGCAGCCCTCAGGGACAGAAGAACACTGAAGCTTTCTTT. This codes for CASSPQGQKNTEAFF. This chain links TRBV5-4 with TRBJ1-1; 7 bases align to TRBD1. V shed 4 bases, J shed 1 base, and the junction held 7 bases outside the gene matches. CDR1 is SGHNT and CDR2 is YYREEE in the germline V gene (reference sequence). The CDR3 loop spans 15 amino acids.

J is TRBJ2-7 and V is TRBV25-1, with TRBD1 matching over 10 bases. The CDR3 loop spans 14 amino acids. Trimming took 6 bases from V and 3 from J; bases not matched to a gene: 5. From germline, CDR1 is MGHDK and CDR2 SYGVNS. The CDR3 DNA is TGTGCCAGCAGCCCCGGGACAGGGGTCTACGAGCAGTACTTC. This sequence encodes CASSPGTGVYEQYF.

This clone was observed a few times. The chain combines TRBV11-2 with TRBJ2-1; a possible D gene is TRBD2 (5 bases). Germline V lookup: CDR1 SGHAT, CDR2 FQNNGV. The CDR3 contains 17 residues. Trimming pared 4 bases from V and 5 bases from J, leaving 21 bases between. The chain's CDR3 is CASSSSPPLRLNNEQFF. The CDR3 nucleotides are TGTGCCAGCAGCTCCTCTCCACCCCTGAGACTAAACAATGAGCAGTTCTTC.

This clone was observed a single time. V usage is TRBV15 and J usage is TRBJ1-1, with D possibly TRBD1 on 5 matching bases. The CDR3 totals 16 residues. The V and J ends lost 0 bases and 5 bases respectively, with 16 bases between them. The germline V gene encodes CDR1 LNHNV and CDR2 YYDKDF (reference sequence). CDR3 bases: TGTGCCACCAGCAGAGATAGGGGATTGCGTGGGACTGAAGCTTTCTTT. This translates into CATSRDRGLRGTEAFF.

The chain employs TRBV3-1 (or the pseudogene TRBV3-2) and TRBJ1-1, with D hard to call. Looked up from germline, CDR1 is LGHDT and CDR2 is YNNKEL (reference sequence). The CDR3 covers 12 residues. V was trimmed by 5 bases and J by 1 base, leaving 5 bases between them. Here the CDR3 DNA reads TGTGCCAGCAGCTGGAGGAACACTGAAGCTTTCTTT. Its protein product is CASSWRNTEAFF.

The V and J genes are TRBV6-5 and TRBJ1-5; D possibly corresponds to TRBD1 (6 bases). CDR1 and CDR2 from the germline V gene are MNHEY and SVGAGI. The V gene lost 7 bases and the J gene lost 6 bases, with 13 bases spanning the gap. The CDR3 has 13 amino acids. The CDR3 loop is CASTQGRSQPQHF. CDR3 DNA sequence: TGTGCCAGCACACAGGGAAGAAGTCAGCCCCAGCATTTT.

A note on this clone: An end of the junction differs from the germline gene, which may be a read error. The gene calls are TRBV7-7 and TRBJ2-2; D gene unclear. Germline CDR1 reads SSHAT; CDR2 reads FNYEAQ (reference sequence). The CDR3 consists of 15 residues. CDR3 loop: CASSSRSRDTGELFF. CDR3 DNA: TGTGCTAGCAGCTCCCGGAGCCGGGACACCGGGGAGCTGTTTTTT.

DNA for the CDR3: TGTGCCAGCAGTTCCGGGAGCTCTGGAAACACCATATATTTT. The encoded protein is CASSSGSSGNTIYF. This rearrangement joins TRBV5-4 to TRBJ1-3, with unresolved D. Trimming shortened V by 5 bases and J by 0 bases, and 9 bases separated the two germline ends. The CDR3 is 14 amino acids. Germline CDR1 and CDR2: SGHNT and YYREEE (reference sequence).

This clone appeared a few times. This chain joins TRBV4-2 and TRBJ2-1, with 15 bases lining up with TRBD2. Germline V CDR1 and CDR2: LGHNA, YNFKEQ. This CDR3 has 18 amino acids. The V and J ends lost 4 bases and 0 bases, in that order; junction bases with no gene match: 4. Here the CDR3 reads CASSLGTSGRSSYNEQFF. The CDR3 coding sequence is TGTGCCAGCAGCCTAGGGACTAGCGGGAGGAGCTCCTACAATGAGCAGTTCTTC.

The CDR3, as DNA: TGTGCCAGCAGTTTCCTTACACTAGCGGGAGCCTACAATGAGCAGTTCTTC. Protein: CASSFLTLAGAYNEQFF. The chain combines TRBV27 with TRBJ2-1, with 11 bases aligning to TRBD2. Trimming cost V 3 bases and J 2 bases; bases outside gene matches: 6. In germline, CDR1 is MNHEY, CDR2 SMNVEV (reference sequence). The CDR3 sequence is 17 residues long.

The J gene is TRBJ2-2, the V gene TRBV11-3; the D gene is possibly TRBD1 (5 bases). With 5 bases removed from V and 6 bases from J, the gap between germline ends came to 10 bases. The germline V gene has CDR1 SGHNT and CDR2 YENEEA. CDR3 length equals 13 residues. In DNA form, the CDR3 reads TGTGCCAGCAGCCTTCAGGGCCCCGGGGAGCTGTTTTTT. It yields the protein CASSLQGPGELFF.

The chain employs TRBV10-2 and TRBJ2-5; 10 bases fit TRBD1. This CDR3 is built from 17 residues. Germline CDR1 WSHSY, CDR2 SAAADI. Trimming at V came to 6 bases and at J to 4 bases, leaving 14 bases not matched to a gene. The CDR3 here is CASSTPPGQGYGETQYF. The CDR3 coding sequence is TGCGCCAGCAGCACCCCACCGGGACAGGGGTACGGAGAGACCCAGTACTTC.